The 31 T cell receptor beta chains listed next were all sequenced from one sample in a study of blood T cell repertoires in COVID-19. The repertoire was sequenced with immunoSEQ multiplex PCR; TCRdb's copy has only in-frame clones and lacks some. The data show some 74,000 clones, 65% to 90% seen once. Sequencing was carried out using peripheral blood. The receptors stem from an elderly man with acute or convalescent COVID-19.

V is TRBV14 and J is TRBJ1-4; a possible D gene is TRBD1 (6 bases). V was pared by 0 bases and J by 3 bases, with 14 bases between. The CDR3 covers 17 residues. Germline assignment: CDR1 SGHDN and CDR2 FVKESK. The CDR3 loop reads CASSQDLQTGPNEKLFF. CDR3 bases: TGTGCCAGCAGCCAAGATCTTCAGACAGGCCCTAATGAAAAACTGTTTTTT.

CDR3 amino acids: CATSRATGGNEKLFF. The DNA of the CDR3 is TGTGCCACCAGCAGAGCAACAGGGGGCAACGAAAAACTGTTTTTT. The chain is built from TRBV15 and TRBJ1-4, with 9 bases aligning to TRBD1. The CDR3 has 15 amino acids. Germline assignment: CDR1 LNHNV and CDR2 YYDKDF (reference sequence). The V segment lost 1 base and the J segment 8 bases; nucleotides outside the gene matches: 5.

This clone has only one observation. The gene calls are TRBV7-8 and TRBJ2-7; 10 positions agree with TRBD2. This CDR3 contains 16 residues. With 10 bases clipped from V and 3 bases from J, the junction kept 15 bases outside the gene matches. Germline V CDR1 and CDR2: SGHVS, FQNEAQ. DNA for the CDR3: TGTGCCATTCTGGGGCCGTTTAGCGGGGGGAACTACGAGCAGTACTTC. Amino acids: CAILGPFSGGNYEQYF.

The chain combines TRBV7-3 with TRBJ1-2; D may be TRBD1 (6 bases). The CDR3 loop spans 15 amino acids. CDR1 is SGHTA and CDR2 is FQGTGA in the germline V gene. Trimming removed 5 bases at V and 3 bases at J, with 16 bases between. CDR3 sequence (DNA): TGTGCCAGCAGCCCCGTGGGGGCGAGGGACTATGGCTACACCTTC. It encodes CASSPVGARDYGYTF.

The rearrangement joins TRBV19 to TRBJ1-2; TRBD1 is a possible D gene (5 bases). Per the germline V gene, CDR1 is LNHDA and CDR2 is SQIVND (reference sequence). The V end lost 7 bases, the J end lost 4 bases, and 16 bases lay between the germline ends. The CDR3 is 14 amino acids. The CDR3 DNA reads TGTGCCAGTACCCCGGGTCAGGGACTCTATGGCTACACCTTC. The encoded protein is CASTPGQGLYGYTF.

The CDR3 DNA follows: TGTGCCAGCAGCGGGCTTGGCGGGAGAACTAGCACAGATACGCAGTATTTT. It specifies CASSGLGGRTSTDTQYF. The chain carries TRBV3-1 (or the pseudogene TRBV3-2) and TRBJ2-3, with 7 bases identical to TRBD2. V lost 5 bases and J lost 0; bases outside the gene matches: 11. CDR1 is LGHDT, CDR2 YNNKEL, per germline (reference sequence). The CDR3 has 17 residues.

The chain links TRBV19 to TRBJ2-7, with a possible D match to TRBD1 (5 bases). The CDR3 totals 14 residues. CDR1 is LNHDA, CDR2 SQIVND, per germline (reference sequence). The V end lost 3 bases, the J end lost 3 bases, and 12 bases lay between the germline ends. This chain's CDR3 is CASSMAGSNYEQYF. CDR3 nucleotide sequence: TGTGCCAGTAGTATGGCAGGGTCCAACTACGAGCAGTACTTC.

CDR3 in DNA: TGTGCCAGCAGCGGAGGGACAGCGAACACTGAAGCTTTCTTT. It is translated as CASSGGTANTEAFF. The V gene is TRBV9, the J gene TRBJ1-1, with TRBD1 identical over 7 bases. Germline V CDR1 and CDR2: SGDLS, YYNGEE. The CDR3 loop spans 14 amino acids. With 3 bases clipped from V and 1 base from J, the junction kept 3 bases outside the gene matches.

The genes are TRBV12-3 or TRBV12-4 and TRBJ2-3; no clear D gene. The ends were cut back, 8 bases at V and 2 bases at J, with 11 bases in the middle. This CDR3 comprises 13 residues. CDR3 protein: CASGAFHTDTQYF. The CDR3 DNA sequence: TGTGCCAGCGGAGCGTTCCACACAGATACGCAGTATTTT.

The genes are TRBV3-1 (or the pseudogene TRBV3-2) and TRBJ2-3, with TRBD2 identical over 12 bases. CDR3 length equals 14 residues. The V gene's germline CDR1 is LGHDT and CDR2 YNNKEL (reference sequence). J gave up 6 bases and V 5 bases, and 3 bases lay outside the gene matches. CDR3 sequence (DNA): TGTGCCAGCAGCACTACTAGCGGGGGGGATACGCAGTATTTT. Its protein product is CASSTTSGGDTQYF.

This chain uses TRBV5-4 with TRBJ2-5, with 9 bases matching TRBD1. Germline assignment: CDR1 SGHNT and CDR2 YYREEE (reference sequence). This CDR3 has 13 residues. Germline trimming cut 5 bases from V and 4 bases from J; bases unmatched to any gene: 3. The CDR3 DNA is TGTGCCAGCAGTCAACAGGGGGCAGAGACCCAGTACTTC. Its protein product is CASSQQGAETQYF.

The CDR3 spells CASSPTSIPYEQYF. The DNA for the CDR3 is TGTGCCAGCTCACCGACTAGCATACCCTACGAGCAGTACTTC. The J gene is TRBJ2-7, the V gene TRBV18; TRBD2 agrees at 7 bases. Germline V CDR1 and CDR2: KGHSH, LQKENI. The CDR3 covers 14 residues. Trimming removed 3 bases from V and 2 bases from J; junction bases left unmatched: 4.

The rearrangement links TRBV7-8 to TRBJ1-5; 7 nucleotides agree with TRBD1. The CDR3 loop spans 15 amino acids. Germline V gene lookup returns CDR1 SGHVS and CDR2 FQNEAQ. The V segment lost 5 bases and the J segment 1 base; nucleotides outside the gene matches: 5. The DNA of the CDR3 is TGTGCCAGCAGCCCGGGACAGCCGAGCAATCAGCCCCAGCATTTT. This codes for CASSPGQPSNQPQHF.

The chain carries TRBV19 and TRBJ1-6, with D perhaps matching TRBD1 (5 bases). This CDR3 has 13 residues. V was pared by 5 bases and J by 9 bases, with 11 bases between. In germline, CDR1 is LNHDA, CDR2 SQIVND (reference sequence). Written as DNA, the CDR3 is TGTGCCAGTAGTCTTGGGACTTCTTCACCCCTCCACTTT. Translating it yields CASSLGTSSPLHF.

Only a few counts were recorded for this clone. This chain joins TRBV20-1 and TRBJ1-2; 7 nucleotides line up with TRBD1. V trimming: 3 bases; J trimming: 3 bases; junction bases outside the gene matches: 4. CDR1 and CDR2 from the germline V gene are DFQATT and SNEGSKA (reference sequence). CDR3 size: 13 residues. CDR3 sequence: CSASRQGDYGYTF. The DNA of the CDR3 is TGCAGTGCTAGTAGGCAGGGGGACTATGGCTACACCTTC.

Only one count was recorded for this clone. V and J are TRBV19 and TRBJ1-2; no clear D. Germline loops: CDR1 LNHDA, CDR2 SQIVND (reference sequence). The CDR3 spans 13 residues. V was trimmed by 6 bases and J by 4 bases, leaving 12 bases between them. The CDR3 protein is CASSRQDIYGYTF. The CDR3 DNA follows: TGTGCCAGTAGCCGACAAGACATCTATGGCTACACCTTC.

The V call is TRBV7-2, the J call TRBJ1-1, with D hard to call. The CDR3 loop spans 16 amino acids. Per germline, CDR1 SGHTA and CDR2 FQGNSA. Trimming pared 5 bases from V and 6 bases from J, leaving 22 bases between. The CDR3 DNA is TGTGCCAGCAGCCCAAGAAGGTTCGCGGGTGAAGCTGAAGCTTTCTTT. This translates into CASSPRRFAGEAEAFF.

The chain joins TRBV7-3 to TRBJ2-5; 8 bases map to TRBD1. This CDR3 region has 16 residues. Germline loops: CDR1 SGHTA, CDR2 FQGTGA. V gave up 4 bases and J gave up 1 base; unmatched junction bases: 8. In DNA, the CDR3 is TGTGCCAGCAGCTGGCTTGGGACAGGTCGCCAAGAGACCCAGTACTTC. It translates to CASSWLGTGRQETQYF.

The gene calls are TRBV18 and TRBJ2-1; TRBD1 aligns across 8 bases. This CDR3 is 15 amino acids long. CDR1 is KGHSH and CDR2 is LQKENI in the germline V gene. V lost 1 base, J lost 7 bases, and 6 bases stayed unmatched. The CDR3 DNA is TGTGCCAGCTCACCACTGGGACAGGACTTGAATGAGCAGTTCTTC. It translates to CASSPLGQDLNEQFF.

CDR3 in amino acids: CASSLSTGNEQFF. The CDR3 DNA is TGTGCCAGCAGCCTTTCAACGGGAAATGAGCAGTTCTTC. The chain is built from TRBV11-2 and TRBJ2-1; the D gene is possibly TRBD2 (5 bases). The CDR3 extends over 13 amino acids. The V gene's germline CDR1 is SGHAT and CDR2 FQNNGV. Trimming cost V 5 bases and J 7 bases, with 12 bases left between them.

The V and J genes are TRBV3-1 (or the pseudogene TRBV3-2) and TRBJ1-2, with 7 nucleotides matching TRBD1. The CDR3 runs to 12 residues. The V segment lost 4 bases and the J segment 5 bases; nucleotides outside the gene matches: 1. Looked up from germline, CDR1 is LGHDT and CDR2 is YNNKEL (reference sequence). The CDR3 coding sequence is TGTGCCAGCAGCCCGGGACAGTATGGCTACACCTTC. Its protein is CASSPGQYGYTF.

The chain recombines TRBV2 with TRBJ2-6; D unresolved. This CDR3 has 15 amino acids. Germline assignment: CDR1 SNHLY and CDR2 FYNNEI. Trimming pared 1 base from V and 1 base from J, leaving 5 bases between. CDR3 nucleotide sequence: TGTGCCAGCAGTGAAGTCAGATCTGGGGCCAACGTCCTGACTTTC. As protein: CASSEVRSGANVLTF.

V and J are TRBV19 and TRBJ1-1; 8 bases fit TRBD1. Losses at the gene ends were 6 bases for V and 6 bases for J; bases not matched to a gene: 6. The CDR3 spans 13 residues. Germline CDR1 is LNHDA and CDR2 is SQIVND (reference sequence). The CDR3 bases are TGTGCCAGTAGAGAGGACAGGGACGCTGAAGCTTTCTTT. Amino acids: CASREDRDAEAFF.

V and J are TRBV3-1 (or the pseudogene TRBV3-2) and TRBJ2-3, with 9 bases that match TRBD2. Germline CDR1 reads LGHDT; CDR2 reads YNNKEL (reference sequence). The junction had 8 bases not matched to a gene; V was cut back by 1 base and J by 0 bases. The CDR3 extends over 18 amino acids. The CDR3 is CASSQAGASGTSTDTQYF. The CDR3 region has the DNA TGTGCCAGCAGCCAAGCCGGCGCTAGCGGGACTAGCACAGATACGCAGTATTTT.

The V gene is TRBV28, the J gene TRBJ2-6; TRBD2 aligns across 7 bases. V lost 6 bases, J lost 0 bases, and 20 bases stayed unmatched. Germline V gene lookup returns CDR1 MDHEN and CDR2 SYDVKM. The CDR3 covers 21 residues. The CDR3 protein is CASSFGGDGNRWYSGANVLTF. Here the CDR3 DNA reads TGTGCCAGCAGCTTTGGGGGGGACGGCAATCGGTGGTACTCTGGGGCCAACGTCCTGACTTTC.

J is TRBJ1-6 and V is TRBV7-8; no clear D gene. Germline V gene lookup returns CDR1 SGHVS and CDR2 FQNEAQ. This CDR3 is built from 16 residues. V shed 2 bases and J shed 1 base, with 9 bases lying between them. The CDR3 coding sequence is TGTGCCAGCAGCTTACAAGGAGGTTCCTATAATTCACCCCTCCACTTT. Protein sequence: CASSLQGGSYNSPLHF.

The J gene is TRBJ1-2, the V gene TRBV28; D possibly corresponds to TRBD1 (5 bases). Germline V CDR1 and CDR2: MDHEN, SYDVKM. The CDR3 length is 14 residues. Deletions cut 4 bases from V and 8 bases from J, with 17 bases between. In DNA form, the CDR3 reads TGTGCCAGCAGTTCAGGGTTATCTAGTAAAGGCTACACCTTC. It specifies CASSSGLSSKGYTF.

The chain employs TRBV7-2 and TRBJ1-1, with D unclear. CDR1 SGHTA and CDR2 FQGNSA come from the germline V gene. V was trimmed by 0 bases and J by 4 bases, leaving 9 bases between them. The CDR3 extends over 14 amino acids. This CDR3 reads CASSLARLATEAFF. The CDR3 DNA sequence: TGTGCCAGCAGCTTAGCTCGATTGGCCACTGAAGCTTTCTTT.

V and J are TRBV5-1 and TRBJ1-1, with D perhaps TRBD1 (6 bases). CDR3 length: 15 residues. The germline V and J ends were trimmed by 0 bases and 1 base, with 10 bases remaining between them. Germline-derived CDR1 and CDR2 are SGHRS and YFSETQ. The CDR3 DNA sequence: TGCGCCAGCAGCTTGGGTGACAGGCCGAACACTGAAGCTTTCTTT. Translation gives CASSLGDRPNTEAFF. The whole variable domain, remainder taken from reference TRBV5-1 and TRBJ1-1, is KAGVTQTPRYLIKTRGQQVTLSCSPISGHRSVSWYQQTPGQGLQFLFEYFSETQRNKGNFPGRFSGRQFSNSRSEMNVSTLELGDSALYLCASSLGDRPNTEAFFGQGTRLTVV.

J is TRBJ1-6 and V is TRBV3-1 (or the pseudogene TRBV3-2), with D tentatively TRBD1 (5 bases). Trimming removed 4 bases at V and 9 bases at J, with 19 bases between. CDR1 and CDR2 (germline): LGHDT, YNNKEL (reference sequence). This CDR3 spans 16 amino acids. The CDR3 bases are TGTGCCAGCAGCCCGGACACAGGATACGGGGGTTCACCCCTCCACTTT. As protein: CASSPDTGYGGSPLHF.

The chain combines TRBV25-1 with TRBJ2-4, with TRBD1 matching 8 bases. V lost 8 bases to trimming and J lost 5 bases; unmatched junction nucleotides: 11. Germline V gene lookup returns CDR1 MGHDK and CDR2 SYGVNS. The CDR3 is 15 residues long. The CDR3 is CASDLRGLGQNIQYF. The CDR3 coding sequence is TGTGCCAGCGACCTCAGGGGGCTCGGGCAAAACATTCAGTACTTC.